The present entry profiles one T cell receptor beta chain with its context. Sequenced by immunoSEQ multiplex PCR; TCRdb stores in-frame clones only, minus some. The data contain 1.5 million to 2.5 million clones, about 94% of them singletons. CD45RO-negative, CCR7-selected cells formed the naive CD8 fraction, which excluded terminally differentiated effector memory CD45RA+ cells. All donors qualified as healthy HIV-negative adults and had experienced no recent acute infections or vaccinations. The CDR3 extends over 17 amino acids. Germline trimming cut 4 bases from V and 0 bases from J; bases unmatched to any gene: 9. CDR1 is SGHRS and CDR2 is YFSETQ in the germline V gene. This record belongs to a study of shared clonotypes between healthy human individuals.

Sequenced: naive CD8+ T cells sorted from blood. The sequence was obtained from a man aged 18 to 30 in good health. This chain uses TRBV5-1 with TRBJ2-7, with 11 bases lining up with TRBD2. The CDR3 loop is CASSGLAGGFLSYEQYF. DNA of the CDR3: TGCGCCAGCAGCGGATTAGCGGGAGGGTTTCTCTCCTACGAGCAGTACTTC.